This T cell receptor (beta chain) was found in a study of OX40 agonist ivuxolimab in advanced cancers. Overall study: People in dose escalation had one of these cancers: hepatocellular carcinoma, melanoma, renal cell or head and neck cancer. Findings of the study overall: Partial responders receiving 0.1-3.0 mg/kg showed among the lowest clonal expansion.

Sequencing used immunoSEQ multiplex PCR; TCRdb keeps in-frame clones, though not all of them. The sample consists of about 69,000 clones, roughly nine tenths of them appearing once. As regards this clone: As yet, its antigen is unknown.

Germline loops: CDR1 SGHDN, CDR2 FVKESK. This CDR3 spans 16 amino acids. V shed 3 bases and J shed 2 bases, with 14 bases lying between them. The material sequenced was CD4+ or CD8+ T cells sorted from blood, taken in a trial of the OX40 agonist ivuxolimab. The origin of this receptor is an adult with an advanced solid tumor such as melanoma, head and neck, liver or kidney cancer. The rearrangement uses TRBV14 and TRBJ2-1; D is possibly TRBD1 (5 bases). CDR3 loop: CASSHTGTFTYNEQFF. In DNA form, the CDR3 reads TGTGCCAGCAGCCACACAGGTACATTTACCTACAATGAGCAGTTCTTC. The variable domain in full, completed from reference TRBV14 and TRBJ2-1, reads EAGVTQFPSHSVIEKGQTVTLRCDPISGHDNLYWYRRVMGKEIKFLLHFVKESKQDESGMPNNRFLAERTGGTYSTLKVQPAELEDSGVYFCASSHTGTFTYNEQFFGPGTRLTVL.